These T cell receptor beta chains were read from a single sample in a study of T cells after yellow fever vaccination. MiXCR was run by TCRdb on the 5' RACE reads, yielding one entry per CDR3 protein. Here the sample spans approximately 74,000 distinct CDR3 sequences, around 6.2% being singletons. The sample consisted of CD4+ T cells sorted from PBMCs, taken approximately 16 days after the first yellow fever vaccination. These receptors were obtained from a man between 18 and 35 years old who received the YFV17D yellow fever vaccine. CDR3s include the opening cysteine and the closing phenylalanine or tryptophan. The order of the fields is J gene, D gene, V gene, clone size, CDR3 DNA, CDR3 protein. D genes are given only for firm matches. A clone size is listed for some rows: how often the clone was seen (once, few, many), or a class if it is expanded.

J: TRBJ1-4
D: .
V: TRBV4-2
size: many
DNA: TGTGCCAGCAGCCAAGCGTCAGCCGAAAAACTGTTTTTT
CDR3: CASSQASAEKLFF

J: TRBJ1-3
D: .
V: TRBV10-3
size: many
DNA: TGTGCCATCAGGGAGACAGCTTCAGGCTCTGGAAACACCATATATTTT
CDR3: CAIRETASGSGNTIYF

J: TRBJ1-5
D: .
V: TRBV24-1
size: many
DNA: TGTGCCACCGCGGGGGGGGGCAATCAGCCCCAGCATTTT
CDR3: CATAGGGNQPQHF

J: TRBJ2-3
D: .
V: TRBV7-2
size: many
DNA: TGTGCCAGCAGCTTCGACACTTCCGTAGATACGCAGTATTTT
CDR3: CASSFDTSVDTQYF

J: TRBJ2-5
D: .
V: TRBV18
size: many
DNA: TGTGCCAGCTCACCACTGGGTATAGACCAAGAGACCCAGTACTTC
CDR3: CASSPLGIDQETQYF

J: TRBJ2-3
D: TRBD1
V: TRBV7-2
size: many
DNA: TGTGCCAGCAGCTTAGGGGGTGGGACAGCCACAGATACGCAGTATTTT
CDR3: CASSLGGGTATDTQYF

J: TRBJ2-5
D: TRBD1
V: TRBV20-1
size: many
DNA: TGCAGTGGTGACAGGGGCTCCCAAGAGACCCAGTACTTC
CDR3: CSGDRGSQETQYF

J: TRBJ1-2
D: .
V: TRBV12-3/TRBV12-4
size: many
DNA: TGTGCCAGCAGTTTAGGTCCAGGGGATGGCTACACCTTC
CDR3: CASSLGPGDGYTF

J: TRBJ2-3
D: TRBD1
V: TRBV3-1
size: many
DNA: TGTGCCAGCAGCCTGGACAGGCTAGGGGATACGCAGTATTTT
CDR3: CASSLDRLGDTQYF

J: TRBJ2-5
D: .
V: TRBV20-1
size: many
DNA: TGCAGTGCCCCTCAGACAGGTGGTGGTCAAGAGACCCAGTACTTC
CDR3: CSAPQTGGGQETQYF

J: TRBJ2-1
D: .
V: TRBV6-1
size: many
DNA: TGTGCCAGCAGTGCCCACGTAAAGGGCAATGAGCAGTTCTTC
CDR3: CASSAHVKGNEQFF

J: TRBJ2-3
D: .
V: TRBV5-1
size: many
DNA: TGCGCCAGCCGGGACGTAAACGAGGATACGCAGTATTTT
CDR3: CASRDVNEDTQYF

J: TRBJ2-4
D: .
V: TRBV29-1
size: many
DNA: TGCAGCGTCATGGGGGGCAAGGGGGACATTCAGTACTTC
CDR3: CSVMGGKGDIQYF

J: TRBJ2-1
D: .
V: TRBV30
size: many
DNA: TGTGCCTGGAGCGGCTCGGGAGATGAGCAGTTCTTC
CDR3: CAWSGSGDEQFF

J: TRBJ1-4
D: .
V: TRBV12-3/TRBV12-4
size: many
DNA: TGTGCCAGCAGGCAGCGGGGAGTTGGGCCTAATGAAAAACTGTTTTTT
CDR3: CASRQRGVGPNEKLFF

J: TRBJ1-2
D: .
V: TRBV24-1
size: many
DNA: TGTGCCACCAGTGATTCGGACATTGCCTATGGCTACACCTTC
CDR3: CATSDSDIAYGYTF

J: TRBJ2-7
D: TRBD2
V: TRBV11-3
size: many
DNA: TGTGCCAGCAGCTTAGTGATTAGCGGGGGGGGGAGCTCCTACGAGCAGTACTTC
CDR3: CASSLVISGGGSSYEQYF

J: TRBJ1-2
D: .
V: TRBV6-5
size: .
DNA: TGTGCCAGCGGCAAGAGGGGGGGAGCCATAGGTGGCTACACCTTC
CDR3: CASGKRGGAIGGYTF

J: TRBJ2-5
D: .
V: TRBV5-1
size: many
DNA: TGCGCCAGCAGCTTGGATCAGGGTACAGAGACCCAGTACTTC
CDR3: CASSLDQGTETQYF

J: TRBJ2-5
D: TRBD2
V: TRBV6-5
size: many
DNA: TGTGCCAGCAGTAGGGGAGGGTTGGGCAAGACCCAGTACTTC
CDR3: CASSRGGLGKTQYF

J: TRBJ1-1
D: .
V: TRBV20-1
size: few
DNA: TGCAGTGCTTCCCTCCGATTAGGGGGCACTGAAGCTTTCTTT
CDR3: CSASLRLGGTEAFF

J: TRBJ2-1
D: .
V: TRBV24-1
size: many
DNA: TGTGTCACCAGTAAAGGGCATTCCGAGGGGCAGTTCTTC
CDR3: CVTSKGHSEGQFF

J: TRBJ1-6
D: .
V: TRBV4-3
size: many
DNA: TGCGCCAGCAGCCAAGAGTCACGAAGGAATTCCTATAATTCACCCCTCCACTTT
CDR3: CASSQESRRNSYNSPLHF

J: TRBJ2-1
D: TRBD1
V: TRBV12-3/TRBV12-4
size: many
DNA: TGTGCCAGCAACCATGGGACAGGGGTTTCCAATGAGCAGTTCTTC
CDR3: CASNHGTGVSNEQFF

J: TRBJ2-1
D: .
V: TRBV7-6
size: many
DNA: TGTGCCAGCAGCTTAGTCTTAGGGGAGCAGTTCTTC
CDR3: CASSLVLGEQFF

J: TRBJ2-1
D: .
V: TRBV6-5
size: many
DNA: TGTGCCAGCAGTTACACCAGAATCTCCTACAATGAGCAGTTCTTC
CDR3: CASSYTRISYNEQFF

J: TRBJ1-5
D: .
V: TRBV5-1
size: many
DNA: TGCGCCAGCAGCTTGGGGGACGTCTATAGCAATCAGCCCCAGCATTTT
CDR3: CASSLGDVYSNQPQHF

J: TRBJ2-2
D: TRBD2
V: TRBV20-1
size: .
DNA: TGCAGTGCCAGGGGGCCCGGGACTAGCGGTAACACCGGGGAGCTGTTTTTT
CDR3: CSARGPGTSGNTGELFF

J: TRBJ1-6
D: TRBD1
V: TRBV5-1
size: many
DNA: TGCGCCAGCAGCACCACAGGGGGGAAGACACCCCTCCACTTT
CDR3: CASSTTGGKTPLHF

J: TRBJ2-1
D: TRBD1
V: TRBV11-2
size: .
DNA: TGTGCCAGCAGCTTAGACTGGACAGGGGCCTACAATGAGCAGTTCTTC
CDR3: CASSLDWTGAYNEQFF

J: TRBJ2-1
D: TRBD1
V: TRBV7-9
size: many
DNA: TGTGCCAGCAGCGGCCAGGCGCGACAGGGGGACAATGAGCAGTTCTTC
CDR3: CASSGQARQGDNEQFF

J: TRBJ1-4
D: TRBD1
V: TRBV4-2
size: many
DNA: TGTGCCAGCAGCCAAGAAGCGCCCGGGACAGGGAATTTCGTTGAAAAACTGTTTTTT
CDR3: CASSQEAPGTGNFVEKLFF

J: TRBJ2-5
D: .
V: TRBV5-1
size: many
DNA: TGTGCCAGCAGCTTAGGGACAAACCAAGAGACCCAGTACTTC
CDR3: CASSLGTNQETQYF

J: TRBJ2-3
D: .
V: TRBV29-1
size: many
DNA: TGCAGCGTTGAAGAACAGGCGAGGGATACGCAGTATTTT
CDR3: CSVEEQARDTQYF

J: TRBJ1-1
D: TRBD1
V: TRBV10-3
size: many
DNA: TGTGCCAGCGGACAGGGGGTGAACACTGAAGCTTTCTTT
CDR3: CASGQGVNTEAFF

J: TRBJ2-1
D: TRBD2
V: TRBV12-3/TRBV12-4
size: many
DNA: TGTGCCAGCCTTGCCGGGACTAGCGTTACTAATGAGCAGTTCTTC
CDR3: CASLAGTSVTNEQFF

J: TRBJ2-3
D: .
V: TRBV5-1
size: many
DNA: TGCGCCAGCAGCTTGGGACAGGGGAGGGCAGATACGCAGTATTTT
CDR3: CASSLGQGRADTQYF

J: TRBJ2-5
D: .
V: TRBV7-3
size: many
DNA: TGTGCCAGCAGCTGGGGGACCAACCAAGAGACCCAGTACTTC
CDR3: CASSWGTNQETQYF

J: TRBJ2-1
D: TRBD2
V: TRBV5-1
size: many
DNA: TGCGCCAGCAGCCAAGGACTAGCGGGGAACAATGAGCAGTTCTTC
CDR3: CASSQGLAGNNEQFF

J: TRBJ2-3
D: TRBD2
V: TRBV4-3
size: many
DNA: TGCGCCAGCAGCCAAGCGTCTAGCGGGGGGGCCGGTAAAGATACGCAGTATTTT
CDR3: CASSQASSGGAGKDTQYF

J: TRBJ2-7
D: .
V: TRBV12-3/TRBV12-4
size: many
DNA: TGTGCCAGCAAGCTGGGCGCGCGGTTCGAGCAGTACTTC
CDR3: CASKLGARFEQYF

J: TRBJ1-4
D: .
V: TRBV7-2
size: many
DNA: TGTGCCAGCAGCCCACAGCGGACTTCTAATGAAAAACTGTTTTTT
CDR3: CASSPQRTSNEKLFF

J: TRBJ2-5
D: .
V: TRBV20-1
size: many
DNA: TGCAGTGCTAGAGGAGGGCCTGAGGAGACCCAGTACTTC
CDR3: CSARGGPEETQYF

J: TRBJ2-5
D: TRBD1
V: TRBV12-3/TRBV12-4
size: many
DNA: TGTGCCAGCAGTCTACACGGACAGGGTCTTCAGACCCAGTACTTC
CDR3: CASSLHGQGLQTQYF

J: TRBJ2-7
D: TRBD2
V: TRBV5-1
size: many
DNA: TGCGCCAGCAGCTTGGGTAGCGGGGGCTACGAGCAGTACTTC
CDR3: CASSLGSGGYEQYF

J: TRBJ2-3
D: TRBD1
V: TRBV5-4
size: many
DNA: TGTGCCAGCAGCTTGGACAGGGGCCTCACAGATACGCAGTATTTT
CDR3: CASSLDRGLTDTQYF

J: TRBJ1-5
D: .
V: TRBV15
size: .
DNA: TGTAGCAATCAGCCCCAGCATTTT
CDR3: CSNQPQHF

J: TRBJ2-2
D: TRBD1
V: TRBV7-8
size: many
DNA: TGTGCCAGCACCGGACAGGGTGGTCTCCCCGGGGAGCTGTTTTTT
CDR3: CASTGQGGLPGELFF

J: TRBJ1-6
D: TRBD1
V: TRBV12-3/TRBV12-4
size: many
DNA: TGTGCCAGCAGGGTGACAGGGTCGGAATCACCCCTCCACTTT
CDR3: CASRVTGSESPLHF

J: TRBJ2-7
D: TRBD1
V: TRBV5-1
size: many
DNA: TGCGCCAGCAGCCTGGAGTTCAAGACAGGGGTTTACGAGCAGTACTTC
CDR3: CASSLEFKTGVYEQYF

J: TRBJ2-1
D: TRBD1
V: TRBV5-1
size: many
DNA: TGCGCCAGCAGCTTGGGACAGGGCAACAATGAGCAGTTCTTC
CDR3: CASSLGQGNNEQFF

J: TRBJ2-1
D: TRBD2
V: TRBV4-1
size: many
DNA: TGCGCCAGCAGCCCCGAGCGGGGGGGCCTCTATGAGCAGTTCTTC
CDR3: CASSPERGGLYEQFF

J: TRBJ2-5
D: TRBD2
V: TRBV7-2
size: .
DNA: TGTGCCAGCGGGACTAGCGGGGGGCCAATGGAGACCCAGTACTTC
CDR3: CASGTSGGPMETQYF

J: TRBJ1-5
D: .
V: TRBV20-1
size: many
DNA: TGCAGTGCTAGACCCCCACTCAGGTGGGCCAATCAGCCCCAGCATTTT
CDR3: CSARPPLRWANQPQHF

J: TRBJ1-6
D: .
V: TRBV19
size: many
DNA: TGTGCCAGTAGTATAGGGACAGCCGCCTATAATTCACCCCTCCACTTT
CDR3: CASSIGTAAYNSPLHF

J: TRBJ1-3
D: .
V: TRBV7-2
size: many
DNA: TGTGCCAGCAGCCTGAACCTGGGGAATGGGGACACCATATATTTT
CDR3: CASSLNLGNGDTIYF

J: TRBJ1-5
D: TRBD1
V: TRBV20-1
size: few
DNA: TGCAGTGCTAGCTCGCGGCAGGGGGCCAGCAATCAGCCCCAGCATTTT
CDR3: CSASSRQGASNQPQHF